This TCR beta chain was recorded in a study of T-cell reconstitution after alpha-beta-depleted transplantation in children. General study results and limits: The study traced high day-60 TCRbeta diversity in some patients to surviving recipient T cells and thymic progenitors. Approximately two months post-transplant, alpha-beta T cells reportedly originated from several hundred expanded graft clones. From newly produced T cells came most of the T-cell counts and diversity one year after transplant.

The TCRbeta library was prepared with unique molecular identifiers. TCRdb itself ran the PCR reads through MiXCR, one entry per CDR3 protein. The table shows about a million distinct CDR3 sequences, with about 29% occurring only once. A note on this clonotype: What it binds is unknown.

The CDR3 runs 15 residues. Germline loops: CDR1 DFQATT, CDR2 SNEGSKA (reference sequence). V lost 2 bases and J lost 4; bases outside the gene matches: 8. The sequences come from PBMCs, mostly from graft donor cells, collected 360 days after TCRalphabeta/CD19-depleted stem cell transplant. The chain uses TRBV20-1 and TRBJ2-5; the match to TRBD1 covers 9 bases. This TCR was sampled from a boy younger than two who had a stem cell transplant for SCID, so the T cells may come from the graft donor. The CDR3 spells CSARRGQGYGETQYF. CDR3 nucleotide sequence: TGCAGTGCTAGAAGGGGACAGGGTTATGGAGAGACCCAGTACTTC.